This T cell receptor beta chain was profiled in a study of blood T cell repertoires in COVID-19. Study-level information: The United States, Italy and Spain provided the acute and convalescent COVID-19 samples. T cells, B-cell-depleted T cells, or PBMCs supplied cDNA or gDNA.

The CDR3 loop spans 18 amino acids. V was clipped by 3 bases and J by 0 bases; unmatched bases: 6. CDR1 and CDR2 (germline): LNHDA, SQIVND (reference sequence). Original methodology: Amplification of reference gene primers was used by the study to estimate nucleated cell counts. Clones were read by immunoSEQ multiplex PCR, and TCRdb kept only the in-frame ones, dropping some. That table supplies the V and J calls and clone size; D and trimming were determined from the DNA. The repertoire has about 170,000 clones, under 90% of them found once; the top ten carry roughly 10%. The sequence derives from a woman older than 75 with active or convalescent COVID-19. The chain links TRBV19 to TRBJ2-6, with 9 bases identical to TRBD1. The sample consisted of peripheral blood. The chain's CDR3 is CASSIEWDRVSGANVLTF. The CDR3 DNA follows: TGTGCCAGTAGTATCGAGTGGGACAGGGTCTCTGGGGCCAACGTCCTGACTTTC.